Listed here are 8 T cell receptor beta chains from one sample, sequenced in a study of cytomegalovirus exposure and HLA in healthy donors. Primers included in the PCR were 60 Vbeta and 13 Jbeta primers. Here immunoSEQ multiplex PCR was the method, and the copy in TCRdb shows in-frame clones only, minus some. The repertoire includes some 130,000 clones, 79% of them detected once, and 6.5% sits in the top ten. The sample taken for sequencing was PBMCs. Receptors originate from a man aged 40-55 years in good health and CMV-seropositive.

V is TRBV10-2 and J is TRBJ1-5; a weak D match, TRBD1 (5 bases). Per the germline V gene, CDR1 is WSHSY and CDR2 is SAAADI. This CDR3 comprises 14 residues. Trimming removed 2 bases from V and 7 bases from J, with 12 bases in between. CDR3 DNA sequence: TGCGCCAGCAGTGAGGGGCGGTGGGGCCAGCCCCAGCATTTT. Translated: CASSEGRWGQPQHF.

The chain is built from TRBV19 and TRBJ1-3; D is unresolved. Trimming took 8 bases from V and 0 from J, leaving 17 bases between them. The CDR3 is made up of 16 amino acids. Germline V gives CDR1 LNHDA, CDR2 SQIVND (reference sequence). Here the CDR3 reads CASLRNGLFSGNTIYF. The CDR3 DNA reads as TGTGCCAGTCTGAGGAACGGCTTATTCTCTGGAAACACCATATATTTT.

CDR3 bases: TGCAGCGCAGGACAGGCTTCCTACGAGCAGTACTTC. Protein sequence: CSAGQASYEQYF. The chain carries TRBV29-1 and TRBJ2-7; 7 nucleotides agree with TRBD1. CDR3 length: 12 amino acids. V dropped 7 bases and J dropped 1; count of bases not matched to a gene: 4. Looked up from germline, CDR1 is SQVTM and CDR2 is ANQGSEA.

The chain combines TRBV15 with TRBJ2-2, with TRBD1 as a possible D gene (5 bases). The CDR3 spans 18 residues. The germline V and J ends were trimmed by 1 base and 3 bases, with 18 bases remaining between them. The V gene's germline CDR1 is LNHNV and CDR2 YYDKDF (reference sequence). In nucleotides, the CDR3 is TGTGCCACCAGCAGAGGTTCGGCAGGGCTATGGGACACCGGGGAGCTGTTTTTT. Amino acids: CATSRGSAGLWDTGELFF. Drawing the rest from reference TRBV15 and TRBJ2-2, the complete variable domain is DAMVIQNPRYQVTQFGKPVTLSCSQTLNHNVMYWYQQKSSQAPKLLFHYYDKDFNNEADTPDNFQSRRPNTSFCFLDIRSPGLGDTAMYLCATSRGSAGLWDTGELFFGEGSRLTVL.

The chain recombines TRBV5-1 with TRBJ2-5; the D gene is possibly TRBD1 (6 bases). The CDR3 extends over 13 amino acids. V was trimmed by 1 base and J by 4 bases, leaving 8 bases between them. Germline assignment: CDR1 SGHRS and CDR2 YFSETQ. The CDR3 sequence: CASSLFRGETQYF. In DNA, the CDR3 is TGCGCCAGCAGCTTGTTCAGGGGAGAGACCCAGTACTTC.

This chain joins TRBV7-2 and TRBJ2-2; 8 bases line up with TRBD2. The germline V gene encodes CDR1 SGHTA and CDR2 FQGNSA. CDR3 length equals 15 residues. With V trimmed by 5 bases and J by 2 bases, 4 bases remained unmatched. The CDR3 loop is CASSRTSGNTGELFF. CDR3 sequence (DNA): TGTGCCAGCAGCCGCACTAGCGGAAACACCGGGGAGCTGTTTTTT.

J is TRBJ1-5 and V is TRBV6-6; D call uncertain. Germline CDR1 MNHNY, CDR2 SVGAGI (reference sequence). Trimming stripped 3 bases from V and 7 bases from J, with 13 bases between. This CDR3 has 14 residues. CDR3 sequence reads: CASSYREGGQPQHF. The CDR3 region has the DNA TGTGCCAGCAGTTATAGGGAGGGAGGGCAGCCCCAGCATTTT.

The CDR3 region is CASSDTGGSGTQYF. In DNA, the CDR3 is TGTGCCAGTAGTGACACAGGGGGCTCTGGGACCCAGTACTTC. The V call is TRBV19, the J call TRBJ2-5; 9 nucleotides agree with TRBD1. The germline V gene has CDR1 LNHDA and CDR2 SQIVND (reference sequence). The CDR3 covers 14 residues. V was pared by 5 bases and J by 7 bases, with 8 bases of the junction left unmatched.